A selection of T cell receptor beta chains follows, all from one sample in a study of T cell responses to AZD1222 COVID-19 vaccine. Repertoires were generated with immunoSEQ multiplex PCR, while TCRdb's copy carries only in-frame clones and drops some. Here the sample spans 100,000 to 110,000 clones, about 88% being singletons. This specimen was peripheral blood, taken on day 0 of AZD1222 vaccination. The receptors originated from an adult in good health. Each CDR3 is given with its conserved first and last residue. D genes are given only for firm matches. Clone size is not always given. Where it is, it says once, few, many or a class for expanded clones.

d_gene: NA; j_gene: TRBJ2-5; abundance: NA; v_gene: TRBV24-1; CDR3nt: TGTGCCACCAGTGATTTCACCGAGACCCAGTACTTC; CDR3aa: CATSDFTETQYF
d_gene: NA; j_gene: TRBJ1-6; abundance: few; v_gene: TRBV4-1; CDR3nt: TGCGCCAGCAGCCAAGCGGCTTCACCCCTCCACTTT; CDR3aa: CASSQAASPLHF
d_gene: TRBD2; j_gene: TRBJ2-7; abundance: NA; v_gene: TRBV4-1; CDR3nt: TGCGCCAGCAGCCAAGAACGGGCTAGCGGGACCTACGAGCAGTACTTC; CDR3aa: CASSQERASGTYEQYF
d_gene: TRBD2; j_gene: TRBJ2-7; abundance: NA; v_gene: TRBV19; CDR3nt: TGTGCCAGTAGCATAAGCGGGAGAGACTACGAGCAGTACTTC; CDR3aa: CASSISGRDYEQYF
d_gene: TRBD2; j_gene: TRBJ2-5; abundance: NA; v_gene: TRBV5-4; CDR3nt: TGTGCCAGCAGCGCGGGGGAAAATGCGGAGACCCAGTACTTC; CDR3aa: CASSAGENAETQYF
d_gene: NA; j_gene: TRBJ1-1; abundance: NA; v_gene: TRBV6-1; CDR3nt: TGTGCCAGCAGTTTTCTGGGAAGCCCGGGAGCTTTCTTT; CDR3aa: CASSFLGSPGAFF
d_gene: TRBD1; j_gene: TRBJ2-6; abundance: NA; v_gene: TRBV3-1/TRBV3-2; CDR3nt: TGTGCCAGCAGCCCCCCGGGACAGGGCAGGACTGGGGCCAACGTCCTGACTTTC; CDR3aa: CASSPPGQGRTGANVLTF
d_gene: TRBD1; j_gene: TRBJ1-2; abundance: NA; v_gene: TRBV25-1; CDR3nt: TGTGCCAGCAGGGACAGGGTTGACGGCTACACCTTC; CDR3aa: CASRDRVDGYTF
d_gene: TRBD1; j_gene: TRBJ1-1; abundance: NA; v_gene: TRBV23-1; CDR3nt: TGCGCCAGCAGTCAATGGACAGGGGGCATGAACACTGAAGCTTTCTTT; CDR3aa: CASSQWTGGMNTEAFF
d_gene: NA; j_gene: TRBJ2-5; abundance: NA; v_gene: TRBV27; CDR3nt: TGTGCCAGCAGGGGCCTGGGGCGCGGGCAAGAGACCCAGTACTTC; CDR3aa: CASRGLGRGQETQYF
d_gene: TRBD1; j_gene: TRBJ2-4; abundance: NA; v_gene: TRBV28; CDR3nt: TGTGCCAGCAACGCCCTGGGACAGGGGAAAAACATTCAGTACTTC; CDR3aa: CASNALGQGKNIQYF
d_gene: NA; j_gene: TRBJ2-5; abundance: NA; v_gene: TRBV5-1; CDR3nt: TGCGCCAGCAGCCCTGGGGACGGGACGGAGACCCAGTACTTC; CDR3aa: CASSPGDGTETQYF
d_gene: TRBD1; j_gene: TRBJ2-7; abundance: NA; v_gene: TRBV5-5; CDR3nt: TGTGCCAGCAGCCCGGGACAGGGAGGTCGGACCTACGAGCAGTACTTC; CDR3aa: CASSPGQGGRTYEQYF
d_gene: NA; j_gene: TRBJ2-7; abundance: NA; v_gene: TRBV21-1; CDR3nt: TGTGCCAGGATGGGACGCGAGCAGTACTTC; CDR3aa: CARMGREQYF
d_gene: NA; j_gene: TRBJ1-6; abundance: NA; v_gene: TRBV6-5; CDR3nt: TGTGCCAGCAGTTACGGAGGATCGAATAATTCACCCCTCCACTTT; CDR3aa: CASSYGGSNNSPLHF
d_gene: TRBD2; j_gene: TRBJ2-7; abundance: NA; v_gene: TRBV5-1; CDR3nt: TGCGCCAGCAGCTTGCTTGCGGGAGCCTACGAGCAGTACTTC; CDR3aa: CASSLLAGAYEQYF
d_gene: NA; j_gene: TRBJ1-1; abundance: NA; v_gene: TRBV30; CDR3nt: TGTGCCTGGAGGATTAATCCGAAATCTGAAGCTTTCTTT; CDR3aa: CAWRINPKSEAFF
d_gene: NA; j_gene: TRBJ1-1; abundance: NA; v_gene: TRBV4-3; CDR3nt: TGCGCCAGCAGCCAAGATGCGACAGCGAGGGAGGCTGAAGCTTTCTTT; CDR3aa: CASSQDATAREAEAFF
d_gene: TRBD2; j_gene: TRBJ2-3; abundance: NA; v_gene: TRBV4-2; CDR3nt: TGTGCCAGCAGCCAAGATCCCAGCGGGAGCCCCGATACGCAGTATTTT; CDR3aa: CASSQDPSGSPDTQYF
d_gene: TRBD2; j_gene: TRBJ2-7; abundance: NA; v_gene: TRBV11-2; CDR3nt: TGTGCCAGCCGAGGACTAGCGGCATACGAGCAGTACTTC; CDR3aa: CASRGLAAYEQYF
d_gene: TRBD1; j_gene: TRBJ1-1; abundance: NA; v_gene: TRBV30; CDR3nt: TGTGCCTGGAGCACGGGACAGGGAGAAGCTTTCTTT; CDR3aa: CAWSTGQGEAFF
d_gene: NA; j_gene: TRBJ2-7; abundance: NA; v_gene: TRBV5-1; CDR3nt: TGCGCCAGCAGCTTAAGATCGCGGGATTCACCGGGGGAGCAGTACTTC; CDR3aa: CASSLRSRDSPGEQYF
d_gene: TRBD2; j_gene: TRBJ2-1; abundance: once; v_gene: TRBV27; CDR3nt: TGTGCCAGCAGTTTTTCGTATGCGGGAGTCTCCCACAATGAGCAGTTCTTC; CDR3aa: CASSFSYAGVSHNEQFF
d_gene: NA; j_gene: TRBJ2-1; abundance: NA; v_gene: TRBV7-3; CDR3nt: TGTGCCAGCAGCTCAGCCCTTGACAATGAGCAGTTCTTC; CDR3aa: CASSSALDNEQFF
d_gene: NA; j_gene: TRBJ2-2; abundance: once; v_gene: TRBV29-1; CDR3nt: TGCAGCTCCACTCCTCGGCTTGGGGAGCTGTTTTTT; CDR3aa: CSSTPRLGELFF
d_gene: NA; j_gene: TRBJ2-1; abundance: NA; v_gene: TRBV19; CDR3nt: TGTGCCAGTAGCGCTAGCGACGCTTTCCCCTCTCTCTTC; CDR3aa: CASSASDAFPSLF
d_gene: NA; j_gene: TRBJ1-5; abundance: NA; v_gene: TRBV28; CDR3nt: TGTGCCAGCAGTTTCAAGGACAGACTCTATAGCAATCAGCCCCAGCATTTT; CDR3aa: CASSFKDRLYSNQPQHF
d_gene: NA; j_gene: TRBJ1-1; abundance: NA; v_gene: TRBV7-9; CDR3nt: TGTGCCAGCAGCTCCCCCGGACAGAACACTGAAGCTTTCTTT; CDR3aa: CASSSPGQNTEAFF
d_gene: NA; j_gene: TRBJ1-1; abundance: NA; v_gene: TRBV10-2; CDR3nt: TGCGCCAGCAGTCCGGGCACTGAAGCTTTCTTT; CDR3aa: CASSPGTEAFF
d_gene: NA; j_gene: TRBJ2-2; abundance: NA; v_gene: TRBV7-2; CDR3nt: TGTGCCAGCAGCTTCCACGGAGAAAACACCGGGGAGCTGTTTTTT; CDR3aa: CASSFHGENTGELFF
d_gene: NA; j_gene: TRBJ1-5; abundance: NA; v_gene: TRBV29-1; CDR3nt: TGCAGCGTTGGGAATGAAAATCAGCCCCAGCATTTT; CDR3aa: CSVGNENQPQHF
d_gene: TRBD1; j_gene: TRBJ1-2; abundance: NA; v_gene: TRBV11-3; CDR3nt: TGTGCCAGCAGCTTAGATCAGGGGGGTTCTTCCACTAACTATGGCTACACCTTC; CDR3aa: CASSLDQGGSSTNYGYTF
d_gene: NA; j_gene: TRBJ1-1; abundance: NA; v_gene: TRBV3-1/TRBV3-2; CDR3nt: TGTGCCAGCAGCCATACGTTGAGGACCCCGGGCACTGAAGCTTTCTTT; CDR3aa: CASSHTLRTPGTEAFF
d_gene: NA; j_gene: TRBJ2-3; abundance: NA; v_gene: TRBV28; CDR3nt: TGTGCCAGCAGTTTCCACGGCGGCATTCCTGTTTCTAGCACAGATACGCAGTATTTT; CDR3aa: CASSFHGGIPVSSTDTQYF
d_gene: NA; j_gene: TRBJ2-7; abundance: NA; v_gene: TRBV15; CDR3nt: TGTGCCACCAGCAGAGATGGGCGAGTTGGGGAGACCTACGAGCAGTACTTC; CDR3aa: CATSRDGRVGETYEQYF
d_gene: TRBD1; j_gene: TRBJ1-6; abundance: NA; v_gene: TRBV4-3; CDR3nt: TGCGCCAGCAGCCAGGGACAGGGGCCAAATTCACCCCTCCACTTT; CDR3aa: CASSQGQGPNSPLHF
d_gene: NA; j_gene: TRBJ1-5; abundance: NA; v_gene: TRBV30; CDR3nt: TGTGCCTGGAGTCCCCAGGGGCTAGGGGCCCAGCATTTT; CDR3aa: CAWSPQGLGAQHF
d_gene: TRBD1; j_gene: TRBJ2-3; abundance: NA; v_gene: TRBV10-2; CDR3nt: TGCGCCAGCAGTTCCACTAGGGGGCACACAGATACGCAGTATTTT; CDR3aa: CASSSTRGHTDTQYF
d_gene: NA; j_gene: TRBJ1-5; abundance: NA; v_gene: TRBV3-1/TRBV3-2; CDR3nt: TGTGCCAGCTCACCTGGGGCGGGGGCTATTCATCAGCCCCAGCATTTT; CDR3aa: CASSPGAGAIHQPQHF
d_gene: NA; j_gene: TRBJ1-2; abundance: NA; v_gene: TRBV5-5; CDR3nt: TGTGCCAGCAGCTTTACAGGGCCTCTAAACTATGGCTACACCTTC; CDR3aa: CASSFTGPLNYGYTF
d_gene: NA; j_gene: TRBJ1-4; abundance: NA; v_gene: TRBV2; CDR3nt: TGTGCCAGCAGTGACTCGTGGACTAATGAAAAACTGTTTTTT; CDR3aa: CASSDSWTNEKLFF
d_gene: NA; j_gene: TRBJ2-5; abundance: few; v_gene: TRBV3-1/TRBV3-2; CDR3nt: TGTGCCAGCAGCCTCAGGATGGCCGGGGAGACCCAGTACTTC; CDR3aa: CASSLRMAGETQYF
d_gene: TRBD2; j_gene: TRBJ2-1; abundance: NA; v_gene: TRBV13; CDR3nt: TGTGCCAGCAGCTTTGGTAGCGGGGACTACAATGAGCAGTTCTTC; CDR3aa: CASSFGSGDYNEQFF
d_gene: NA; j_gene: TRBJ2-5; abundance: NA; v_gene: TRBV5-8; CDR3nt: TGTGCCAGCACTTGGTCGCGGGCCCGGGAGACCCAGTACTTC; CDR3aa: CASTWSRARETQYF
d_gene: NA; j_gene: TRBJ2-7; abundance: NA; v_gene: TRBV6-5; CDR3nt: TGTGCCAGCAAAAACCAGGGAAACTTCTACGAGCAGTACTTC; CDR3aa: CASKNQGNFYEQYF
d_gene: TRBD1; j_gene: TRBJ2-2; abundance: NA; v_gene: TRBV11-2; CDR3nt: TGTGCCAGCAGCTTAGGAGGGGGCGGCTTTAACACCGGGGAGCTGTTTTTT; CDR3aa: CASSLGGGGFNTGELFF
d_gene: NA; j_gene: TRBJ2-7; abundance: NA; v_gene: TRBV11-3; CDR3nt: TGTGCCAGCACCCTGGATCCCCGATGGGCCGGGCACGAGCAGTACTTC; CDR3aa: CASTLDPRWAGHEQYF
d_gene: NA; j_gene: TRBJ2-7; abundance: NA; v_gene: TRBV6-5; CDR3nt: TGTGCCAGCAGTCCGACCCCCGAGGGCTACGAGCAGTACTTC; CDR3aa: CASSPTPEGYEQYF
d_gene: NA; j_gene: TRBJ1-1; abundance: NA; v_gene: TRBV19; CDR3nt: TGTGCCAGTAGCATGCAGGGGACTGAAGCTTTCTTT; CDR3aa: CASSMQGTEAFF
d_gene: NA; j_gene: TRBJ1-1; abundance: NA; v_gene: TRBV7-9; CDR3nt: TGTGCCAGCAGCTTTGAGCGGGGAACTGAAGCTTTCTTT; CDR3aa: CASSFERGTEAFF
d_gene: NA; j_gene: TRBJ2-7; abundance: NA; v_gene: TRBV29-1; CDR3nt: TGCAGCGTGGGACTGAGGCTGTATGGCGAGCAGTACTTC; CDR3aa: CSVGLRLYGEQYF
d_gene: NA; j_gene: TRBJ1-5; abundance: once; v_gene: TRBV3-1/TRBV3-2; CDR3nt: TGTGCCAGCAGCCAGGCAGGGCCTTATAGCAATCAGCCCCAGCATTTT; CDR3aa: CASSQAGPYSNQPQHF
d_gene: NA; j_gene: TRBJ1-4; abundance: NA; v_gene: TRBV2; CDR3nt: TGTGCCAGCAGTACTGGGGTAGACGAAAAACTGTTTTTT; CDR3aa: CASSTGVDEKLFF
d_gene: NA; j_gene: TRBJ1-1; abundance: once; v_gene: TRBV4-2; CDR3nt: TGTGCCAGCAGCCAAGATCTTGCGGGGAACCCTGAAGCTTTCTTT; CDR3aa: CASSQDLAGNPEAFF